This TCR beta chain came from a study of blood T cell repertoires in COVID-19. Study-wide context: Sample material is recorded as cDNA or gDNA derived from T cells, B-cell-depleted T cells, or PBMCs.

The CDR3 spans 12 residues. The V gene's germline CDR1 is MDHEN and CDR2 SYDVKM. Deletions cut 5 bases from V and 13 bases from J, with 12 bases between. TCRdb's copy holds only in-frame clones and misses some; the assay was immunoSEQ multiplex PCR. This sample has about 190,000 clones; 70% to 90% occur once, and the top ten carry about 1.1%. This TCR was recovered from a man younger than 40 with acute or convalescent COVID-19. The chain links TRBV28 to TRBJ1-6; possible D gene TRBD1, 5 bases. The source material was peripheral blood. Here the CDR3 DNA reads TGTGCCAGCAGTGCCCCTCGGGGGCCCCTCCACTTT. The encoded protein is CASSAPRGPLHF. The full variable domain, with the rest looked up from reference TRBV28 and TRBJ1-6, is DVKVTQSSRYLVKRTGEKVFLECVQDMDHENMFWYRQDPGLGLRLIYFSYDVKMKEKGDIPEGYSVSREKKERFSLILESASTNQTSMYLCASSAPRGPLHFGNGTRLTVT.